These T cell receptor beta chains were read from a single sample in a study of blood T cells in healthy people across ages. TCRdb recomputed calls from the 5' RACE reads with MiXCR, one row per CDR3 protein. The sample lists 800,000 or so distinct CDR3 sequences, 62% occurring once. The sequencing input was blood. These receptors were taken from a man in his thirties or forties in good health. The CDR3 runs from the conserved cysteine through the conserved F or W. The D gene is left open where the match is weak. The size of a clone is reported for some rows only, either as once, few or many, or as a class for expanded clones.

j_gene | abundance | d_gene | v_gene | CDR3aa | CDR3nt
TRBJ2-7 | NA | TRBD1 | TRBV27 | CASSSRTGAQYF | TGTGCCAGCAGTTCCCGTACAGGGGCTCAGTACTTC
TRBJ1-4 | NA | NA | TRBV7-3 | CASSETVGPPGEKLFF | TGTGCCAGCAGCGAGACGGTGGGGCCTCCGGGTGAAAAACTGTTTTTT
TRBJ2-1 | NA | NA | TRBV6-5 | CASSSSNYNGQFF | TGTGCCAGCAGTTCGTCCAACTACAATGGGCAGTTCTTC
TRBJ2-3 | NA | NA | TRBV9 | CASSGRPDTQYF | TGTGCCAGCAGCGGCCGCCCAGATACGCAGTATTTT
TRBJ1-2 | NA | NA | TRBV15 | CATSSSRAPGPNYGYTF | TGTGCCACCAGCAGTAGTCGGGCTCCGGGACCAAACTATGGCTACACCTTC
TRBJ2-5 | NA | NA | TRBV15 | CATSREKVETQYF | TGTGCCACCAGCAGAGAGAAGGTTGAGACCCAGTACTTC
TRBJ1-2 | few | TRBD1 | TRBV2 | CASSPTGALDYGYTF | TGTGCCAGCAGCCCTACAGGGGCGCTGGATTATGGCTACACCTTC
TRBJ2-5 | NA | TRBD2 | TRBV12-3/TRBV12-4 | CASSPGGGAREQYF | TGTGCCAGCAGCCCTGGCGGGGGGGCCCGTGAGCAGTACTTC
TRBJ2-5 | few | TRBD1 | TRBV6-5 | CASSYSIGQGEETQYF | TGTGCCAGCAGTTACTCGATCGGACAGGGGGAAGAGACCCAGTACTTC
TRBJ1-5 | NA | TRBD1 | TRBV30 | CAWSAHRGINQPQHF | TGTGCCTGGAGTGCTCACAGGGGCATCAATCAGCCCCAGCATTTT
TRBJ2-3 | few | NA | TRBV5-4 | CASSPSSPRTDTQYF | TGTGCCAGCAGCCCCAGTAGCCCGCGCACAGATACGCAGTATTTT
TRBJ2-5 | NA | TRBD1 | TRBV12-3/TRBV12-4 | CATTTGGEETQYF | TGTGCCACCACCACAGGGGGCGAAGAGACCCAGTACTTC
TRBJ1-2 | NA | NA | TRBV20-1 | CSAILRYGYTF | TGCAGTGCTATACTACGTTATGGCTACACCTTC
TRBJ2-3 | NA | NA | TRBV20-1 | CSARTTTDTQYF | TGCAGTGCTAGAACCACCACAGATACGCAGTATTTT
TRBJ2-5 | few | TRBD2 | TRBV15 | CATSSDTLAVSRETQYF | TGTGCCACCAGCAGCGACACACTAGCGGTCTCTAGGGAGACCCAGTACTTC
TRBJ1-5 | NA | NA | TRBV5-1 | CASSLFPGSNQPQHF | TGCGCCAGCAGCTTGTTTCCCGGGAGCAATCAGCCCCAGCATTTT
TRBJ2-1 | few | NA | TRBV7-2 | CASSRNDRYNEQFF | TGTGCCAGCAGCCGAAATGACCGATACAATGAGCAGTTCTTC
TRBJ1-1 | NA | NA | TRBV10-3 | CATRLNTEAFF | TGTGCCACTAGACTGAACACTGAAGCTTTCTTT
TRBJ2-5 | NA | NA | TRBV2 | CASSEDYQETQYF | TGTGCCAGCAGTGAGGACTACCAAGAGACCCAGTACTTC
TRBJ1-2 | NA | TRBD1 | TRBV10-3 | CAISESGTVSYGYTF | TGTGCCATCAGTGAGTCTGGGACAGTGAGCTATGGCTACACCTTC
TRBJ2-5 | NA | TRBD1 | TRBV29-1 | CSVPGQGQETQYF | TGCAGCGTCCCGGGACAGGGCCAAGAGACCCAGTACTTC
TRBJ2-7 | once | TRBD2 | TRBV27 | CASSSGSGLQYF | TGTGCCAGCAGTTCAGGTTCGGGACTACAGTACTTC
TRBJ2-3 | few | TRBD2 | TRBV6-2/TRBV6-3 | CASSTGRGAADTQYF | TGTGCCAGCAGTACTGGGCGGGGGGCCGCAGATACGCAGTATTTT
TRBJ2-1 | NA | NA | TRBV9 | CASSVYSRVGEQFF | TGTGCCAGCAGCGTCTATTCAAGGGTGGGTGAGCAGTTCTTC
TRBJ2-1 | NA | NA | TRBV20-1 | CRPNGVSYNEQFF | TGCAGGCCCAACGGGGTCTCCTACAATGAGCAGTTCTTC
TRBJ2-3 | NA | TRBD2 | TRBV20-1 | CSAGTSSGRLDTQYF | TGCAGTGCCGGAACTTCTAGCGGGAGGCTGGATACGCAGTATTTT
TRBJ2-1 | NA | NA | TRBV6-5 | CASSTGKSEQFF | TGTGCCAGCAGTACAGGGAAAAGTGAGCAGTTCTTC
TRBJ2-4 | NA | NA | TRBV7-2 | CASSQPIPGDTRAKNIQYF | TGTGCCAGCAGCCAGCCCATACCGGGAGATACTCGGGCCAAAAACATTCAGTACTTC
TRBJ1-2 | many | TRBD1 | TRBV5-1 | CASSLDVGGGSGYTF | TGCGCCAGCAGCTTGGATGTAGGGGGCGGCAGTGGCTACACCTTC
TRBJ2-7 | NA | NA | TRBV7-2 | CASSLELGRSYEQYF | TGTGCCAGCAGCTTAGAGTTAGGCAGATCCTACGAGCAGTACTTC
TRBJ2-7 | many | NA | TRBV5-1 | CASSLVSYEQYF | TGCGCCAGCAGCTTAGTTTCCTACGAGCAGTACTTC
TRBJ2-7 | NA | NA | TRBV7-9 | CASSSRVHQHYEQYF | TGTGCCAGCAGCTCCAGAGTCCACCAGCACTACGAGCAGTACTTC
TRBJ2-7 | few | NA | TRBV12-3/TRBV12-4 | CASSLARGGLRQYF | TGTGCCAGCAGTTTAGCACGCGGGGGCTTGAGGCAGTACTTC
TRBJ2-4 | NA | NA | TRBV7-2 | CASSADGPNIQYF | TGTGCCAGCAGCGCGGACGGGCCAAACATTCAGTACTTC
TRBJ1-1 | NA | NA | TRBV4-3 | CASSPLGGGLAEAFF | TGCGCCAGCAGCCCCCTAGGGGGTGGTTTGGCTGAAGCTTTCTTT
TRBJ1-1 | NA | NA | TRBV18 | CASSPLRQLMNTEAFF | TGTGCCAGCTCACCGCTCAGACAGCTTATGAACACTGAAGCTTTCTTT
TRBJ2-4 | many | TRBD1 | TRBV7-2 | CASSHDRANIQYF | TGTGCCAGCAGCCACGACAGGGCGAACATTCAGTACTTC